This entry features one T cell receptor (beta chain) sequence. The CDR3 contains 12 residues. V lost 3 bases and J 6 bases, leaving 6 bases between the germline ends. This specimen comes from a study of T cells after somatic rescue of genetic block. Sequencing was performed with immunoSEQ multiplex PCR; in TCRdb, only in-frame clones are kept and a portion is missing. There are tens of thousands of clones in the sample; 90% to 95% occur only once, and approximately 3% lies in the top ten. What was sequenced was peripheral blood mononuclear cells (PBMCs). This TCR derives from a man in his forties. This rearrangement joins TRBV23-1 to TRBJ1-5, with no clear D. TRBV23-1 qualifies as an ORF whose function is uncertain. The DNA for the CDR3 is TGCGCCAGCAGTCATTTCGGTCAGCCCCAGCATTTT. Translated: CASSHFGQPQHF.